Below are 18 T cell receptor beta chains sequenced from a single sample in a study of cytomegalovirus exposure and HLA in healthy donors. Both 60 Vbeta primers and 13 Jbeta primers went into the PCR. The method was immunoSEQ multiplex PCR; TCRdb's version includes in-frame clones alone and lacks a portion of them. This sample carries about 160,000 clones, about 85% of them seen once, and the ten largest clones take approximately 1.9%. Sequencing input: PBMCs. These TCRs come from a man aged 18-30 years in good health and CMV-seronegative.

The chain recombines TRBV7-2 with TRBJ1-5, with 7 bases that match TRBD1. This CDR3 region has 15 residues. Losses at the gene ends were 5 bases for V and 1 base for J; bases not matched to a gene: 5. Looked up from germline, CDR1 is SGHTA and CDR2 is FQGNSA. The DNA of the CDR3 is TGTGCCAGCAGCCTCAGGGGGTTAAGCAATCAGCCCCAGCATTTT. Translated: CASSLRGLSNQPQHF.

This chain links TRBV2 with TRBJ2-5; 13 nucleotides align to TRBD2. This CDR3 is 13 amino acids long. V shed 11 bases, J shed 3 bases, and the junction held 3 bases outside the gene matches. The germline gives CDR1 SNHLY, CDR2 FYNNEI. CDR3 nucleotide sequence: TGTGCCGGGGGGACTAGCGGGAAAGAGACCCAGTACTTC. It is translated as CAGGTSGKETQYF.

The chain is built from TRBV2 and TRBJ2-7; unclear D gene. CDR3 length: 12 amino acids. V gave up 5 bases and J gave up 2 bases, with 7 bases separating them. Germline lookup yields CDR1 SNHLY and CDR2 FYNNEI. CDR3 in DNA: TGTGCCAGCAGTAGCTTCCCCTACGAGCAGTACTTC. It specifies CASSSFPYEQYF.

V is TRBV6-1 and J is TRBJ1-3, with D hard to call. Germline loops: CDR1 MNHNS, CDR2 SASEGT. The V end lost 3 bases, the J end lost 0 bases, and 6 bases lay between the germline ends. The CDR3 consists of 14 residues. CDR3 protein: CASSENNSGNTIYF. As DNA, the CDR3 is TGTGCCAGCAGTGAGAACAACTCTGGAAACACCATATATTTT.

V gene TRBV29-1 combines with J gene TRBJ1-2; TRBD1 aligns across 9 bases. The V gene's germline CDR1 is SQVTM and CDR2 ANQGSEA. CDR3 size: 12 residues. V was clipped by 4 bases and J by 7 bases; unmatched bases: 4. CDR3 sequence (DNA): TGCAGCGTTGTCTCGGACAGGGGTGGCTACACCTTC. Protein product: CSVVSDRGGYTF. Combining the CDR3 with reference TRBV29-1 and TRBJ1-2 gives the whole variable domain SAVISQKPSRDICQRGTSLTIQCQVDSQVTMMFWYRQQPGQSLTLIATANQGSEATYESGFVIDKFPISRPNLTFSTLTVSNMSPEDSSIYLCSVVSDRGGYTFGSGTRLTVV.

This clone was picked up a small number of times. The J gene is TRBJ1-2, the V gene TRBV28; D unresolved. The CDR3 is 13 amino acids. Germline loops: CDR1 MDHEN, CDR2 SYDVKM. Trimming pared 6 bases from V and 2 bases from J, leaving 10 bases between. In nucleotides, the CDR3 is TGTGCCAGCAGGCTAACAGTGAACTATGGCTACACCTTC. Amino acid sequence: CASRLTVNYGYTF.

The CDR3 reads CASSSPRQSGNTIYF. As DNA, the CDR3 is TGTGCCAGCAGTTCCCCTCGACAGTCTGGAAACACCATATATTTT. The chain combines TRBV28 with TRBJ1-3; TRBD1 is a possible D gene (5 bases). This CDR3 has 15 residues. With 4 bases removed from V and 1 base from J, the gap between germline ends came to 11 bases. Per germline, CDR1 MDHEN and CDR2 SYDVKM.

The chain combines TRBV10-3 with TRBJ2-7, with 10 positions matching TRBD1. CDR3 size: 13 residues. In germline, CDR1 is ENHRY, CDR2 SYGVKD. The J segment lost 5 bases and the V segment lost 4 bases, leaving 2 bases of the junction unmatched. The CDR3 reads CAISGTGGHEQYF. For the CDR3, the DNA is TGTGCCATCAGTGGGACAGGGGGACACGAGCAGTACTTC.

This sequence joins TRBV7-3 and TRBJ2-3; tentatively, D is TRBD2 (7 bases). The CDR3 is 14 residues long. Germline V gene sequence: CDR1 SGHTA, CDR2 FQGTGA. The germline V and J ends were trimmed by 4 bases and 5 bases, with 13 bases remaining between them. The CDR3 DNA reads TGTGCCAGCAGCTCGGGGGGCGGAAGAGATACGCAGTATTTT. Amino acids: CASSSGGGRDTQYF.

This clone was recorded only once. The chain joins TRBV11-1 to TRBJ2-7; the D gene is possibly TRBD2 (6 bases). V lost 1 base and J lost 3, with 10 bases in between. The germline CDR1 and CDR2 sequences are SGHAT and FQDESV (reference sequence). CDR3 length: 14 amino acids. The chain's CDR3 is CASSLGLGGYEQYF. CDR3 coding DNA: TGTGCCAGCAGCTTAGGCTTGGGGGGCTACGAGCAGTACTTC.

This clone was picked up a small number of times. The rearrangement uses TRBV6-1 and TRBJ1-6; D gene uncertain. CDR1 MNHNS and CDR2 SASEGT come from the germline V gene. Trimming took off 6 bases at V and 9 bases at J, with 9 bases between the two ends. The CDR3 runs to 12 residues. CDR3 protein: CASRQFRSPLHF. CDR3 DNA: TGTGCCAGCAGACAATTTCGTTCACCCCTCCACTTT.

This chain uses TRBV19 with TRBJ1-2; 9 nucleotides match TRBD1. J gave up 4 bases and V 5 bases, and 5 bases lay outside the gene matches. Germline V gene data show CDR1 as LNHDA and CDR2 as SQIVND (reference sequence). The CDR3 contains 14 residues. As DNA, the CDR3 is TGTGCCAGTAGTGTGACGGGACAGGGCTATGGCTACACCTTC. The encoded protein is CASSVTGQGYGYTF. Combining the CDR3 with reference TRBV19 and TRBJ1-2 gives the whole variable domain DGGITQSPKYLFRKEGQNVTLSCEQNLNHDAMYWYRQDPGQGLRLIYYSQIVNDFQKGDIAEGYSVSREKKESFPLTVTSAQKNPTAFYLCASSVTGQGYGYTFGSGTRLTVV.

The genes are TRBV9 and TRBJ1-5; D gene uncertain. This CDR3 has 13 amino acids. The ends were cut back, 0 bases at V and 6 bases at J, with 7 bases in the middle. Germline loops: CDR1 SGDLS, CDR2 YYNGEE. The CDR3: CASSVDGIQPQHF. The CDR3 region has the DNA TGTGCCAGCAGCGTAGACGGTATTCAGCCCCAGCATTTT.

J is TRBJ2-7 and V is TRBV2, with no clear D. Deletions cut 4 bases from V and 2 bases from J, with 9 bases between. Germline V gene sequence: CDR1 SNHLY, CDR2 FYNNEI. This CDR3 has 13 residues. This chain's CDR3 is CASSAVYPYEQYF. In DNA form, the CDR3 reads TGTGCCAGCAGTGCGGTTTACCCCTACGAGCAGTACTTC.

This chain connects TRBV5-1 to TRBJ2-3; the match to TRBD2 covers 7 bases. V lost 2 bases and J lost 2; bases outside the gene matches: 8. The CDR3 contains 16 residues. Germline values: CDR1 SGHRS, CDR2 YFSETQ. The CDR3 sequence: CASSFGDYRFTDTQYF. The CDR3 DNA sequence: TGCGCCAGCAGCTTCGGGGACTACCGTTTCACAGATACGCAGTATTTT.

This chain joins TRBV28 and TRBJ2-3, with unresolved D. CDR3 length: 16 residues. Trimming shortened V by 5 bases and J by 1 base, and 16 bases separated the two germline ends. The germline gives CDR1 MDHEN, CDR2 SYDVKM. CDR3 DNA sequence: TGTGCCAGCAGTCCGACCCGTCTCGGAGGCACAGATACGCAGTATTTT. Its translation: CASSPTRLGGTDTQYF.

The rearrangement links TRBV7-6 to TRBJ2-5; TRBD1 matches 7 bases. J gave up 5 bases and V 1 base, and 4 bases lay outside the gene matches. There are 14 residues in the CDR3. The germline gives CDR1 SGHVS, CDR2 FNYEAQ. The DNA of the CDR3 is TGTGCCAGCAGCTTAGTTAGGGGGCAGGAGACCCAGTACTTC. Protein: CASSLVRGQETQYF.

V usage is TRBV29-1 and J usage is TRBJ2-3; possible D gene TRBD2, 5 bases. Germline CDR1 and CDR2: SQVTM and ANQGSEA. The CDR3 has 14 residues. The V gene lost 6 bases and the J gene lost 4 bases, with 17 bases spanning the gap. CDR3 region: CSVDQEGVADTQYF. CDR3 nucleotide sequence: TGCAGCGTCGACCAAGAGGGCGTAGCAGATACGCAGTATTTT.